The 10 T cell receptor beta chains presented below share a single source sample, sequenced in a study of blood T cell repertoires in COVID-19. Some clones are missing from TCRdb's copy, which holds only in-frame ones; the method was immunoSEQ multiplex PCR. The sample includes 200,000 to 250,000 clones, roughly 88% of them seen just once. Sequenced input: PBMCs or T cells enriched from blood (not recorded which). These TCRs come from a woman between 45 and 60 years old with acute COVID-19.

In DNA form, the CDR3 reads TGCGCCAGCAAGAGTCGGGGTGGTCTGGGCTCCTACGAGCAGTACTTC. Protein sequence: CASKSRGGLGSYEQYF. The rearrangement links TRBV5-1 to TRBJ2-7; possible D gene TRBD2, 5 bases. This CDR3 region has 16 residues. Germline V CDR1 and CDR2: SGHRS, YFSETQ. The V gene lost 6 bases and the J gene lost 0 bases, with 19 bases spanning the gap. Combining the CDR3 with reference TRBV5-1 and TRBJ2-7 gives the whole variable domain KAGVTQTPRYLIKTRGQQVTLSCSPISGHRSVSWYQQTPGQGLQFLFEYFSETQRNKGNFPGRFSGRQFSNSRSEMNVSTLELGDSALYLCASKSRGGLGSYEQYFGPGTRLTVT.

The rearrangement joins TRBV7-2 to TRBJ1-2; TRBD1 might be the D (6 bases). Trimming stripped 5 bases from V and 4 bases from J, with 17 bases between. The CDR3 loop spans 15 amino acids. Germline assignment: CDR1 SGHTA and CDR2 FQGNSA. Written as DNA, the CDR3 is TGTGCCAGCAGCCCGATGGACAGCATCTTCTATGGCTACACCTTC. It specifies CASSPMDSIFYGYTF. Supplemented by reference TRBV7-2 and TRBJ1-2, the full variable domain reads GAGVSQSPSNKVTEKGKDVELRCDPISGHTALYWYRQSLGQGLEFLIYFQGNSAPDKSGLPSDRFSAERTGGSVSTLTIQRTQQEDSAVYLCASSPMDSIFYGYTFGSGTRLTVV.

V usage is TRBV3-1 (or the pseudogene TRBV3-2) and J usage is TRBJ2-3; 11 bases map to TRBD2. The V gene end was trimmed by 3 bases and the J gene end by 2 bases; junction bases not matched to a gene: 4. The CDR3 loop spans 16 amino acids. Germline V lookup: CDR1 LGHDT, CDR2 YNNKEL (reference sequence). CDR3 residues: CASSQGTSGLTDTQYF. CDR3 DNA sequence: TGTGCCAGCAGCCAGGGGACTAGCGGACTCACAGATACGCAGTATTTT.

The table lists this clone with a few counts. This rearrangement joins TRBV6-5 to TRBJ1-1; D possibly corresponds to TRBD1 (5 bases). V lost 0 bases to trimming and J lost 0 bases, with 11 bases between them. The length of the CDR3 is 16 residues. Germline assignment: CDR1 MNHEY and CDR2 SVGAGI. CDR3 in amino acids: CASSYSSTEVNTEAFF. CDR3 nucleotide sequence: TGTGCCAGCAGTTACTCCTCGACAGAGGTGAACACTGAAGCTTTCTTT.

This rearrangement joins TRBV2 to TRBJ1-1; no reliable D call. Germline V lookup: CDR1 SNHLY, CDR2 FYNNEI. This CDR3 contains 12 residues. The V end was cut by 9 bases, the J end by 6 bases, with 14 bases between. CDR3 nucleotide sequence: TGTGCCAGTGTTGAGAGGGCGGCTGAAGCTTTCTTT. As protein: CASVERAAEAFF.

V is TRBV9 and J is TRBJ2-3; 7 bases fit TRBD2. From germline, CDR1 is SGDLS and CDR2 YYNGEE. With 0 bases clipped from V and 2 bases from J, the junction kept 6 bases outside the gene matches. CDR3 length equals 16 residues. The CDR3 reads CASSVEGGRLTDTQYF. CDR3 sequence (DNA): TGTGCCAGCAGCGTAGAGGGCGGGAGACTCACAGATACGCAGTATTTT.

This chain links TRBV5-1 with TRBJ2-1; 8 bases match TRBD2. V gave up 4 bases and J gave up 3 bases; unmatched junction bases: 9. Germline lookup yields CDR1 SGHRS and CDR2 YFSETQ. CDR3 length equals 16 residues. The CDR3 loop is CASSTLAGRFYNEQFF. In nucleotides, the CDR3 is TGCGCCAGCAGCACTTTAGCGGGGCGCTTCTACAATGAGCAGTTCTTC.

The chain carries TRBV24-1 and TRBJ2-5, with TRBD2 identical over 10 bases. J was trimmed by 2 bases and V by 2 bases; bases with no gene match: 13. From germline, CDR1 is KGHDR and CDR2 SFDVKD. The CDR3 has 19 residues. In DNA, the CDR3 is TGTGCCACCAGTGATTCAGATCCGGGACTAGCGAAGTTGCAAGAGACCCAGTACTTC. Translation gives CATSDSDPGLAKLQETQYF.

The chain carries TRBV19 and TRBJ1-1; 8 bases align to TRBD1. Germline values: CDR1 LNHDA, CDR2 SQIVND (reference sequence). J gave up 1 base and V 10 bases, and 11 bases lay outside the gene matches. The CDR3 is made up of 15 amino acids. The CDR3 region has the DNA TGTGCCACCACCCCAGGGGGCAGAGGGAACACTGAAGCTTTCTTT. Its translation: CATTPGGRGNTEAFF.

This chain links TRBV30 with TRBJ1-2; D perhaps matches TRBD1 (5 bases). Trimming took 6 bases from V and 6 from J, leaving 17 bases between them. Germline V gene sequence: CDR1 GTSNPN, CDR2 SVGIG (reference sequence). CDR3 size: 13 residues. The CDR3 DNA sequence: TGTGCCTGCCCATCGGCCAGGGAGGATGGCTACACCTTC. It translates to CACPSAREDGYTF.